Listed here are 5 T cell receptor beta chains from one sample, sequenced in a study of technical replicates of blood from a few donors. Repertoires were generated with immunoSEQ multiplex PCR, while TCRdb's copy carries only in-frame clones and drops some. Of approximately 12,000 clones listed, under 85% are singletons. Sequencing was performed on PBMCs. These receptors all come from a human donor in good health.

The chain has TRBV7-6 and TRBJ2-1, with 7 bases identical to TRBD1. This CDR3 is built from 14 residues. Per germline, CDR1 SGHVS and CDR2 FNYEAQ. V trimming: 1 base; J trimming: 7 bases; junction bases outside the gene matches: 4. Here the CDR3 DNA reads TGTGCCAGCAGCTTAGAACAGGGGTGGAATGAGCAGTTCTTC. Its protein product is CASSLEQGWNEQFF.

The V and J genes are TRBV6-5 and TRBJ1-4, with 9 bases identical to TRBD1. After removal of 6 bases from V and 8 bases from J, the junction contained 10 bases not matched to a gene. This CDR3 is 15 amino acids long. CDR1 and CDR2 from the germline V gene are MNHEY and SVGAGI. For the CDR3, the DNA is TGTGCCAGCAGCTCGCAGGGACAGGGAGGAGAAAAACTGTTTTTT. It codes for CASSSQGQGGEKLFF.

The chain has TRBV5-5 and TRBJ2-7; 8 bases agree with TRBD2. Germline V CDR1 and CDR2: SGHKS, YYEKEE (reference sequence). Trimming cost V 0 bases and J 2 bases; bases outside gene matches: 7. This CDR3 comprises 16 residues. The CDR3 region has the DNA TGTGCCAGCAGCTTGGCCCTAGCGGGCGCGACCTACGAGCAGTACTTC. Protein: CASSLALAGATYEQYF. The complete variable domain, with remaining parts taken from reference TRBV5-5 and TRBJ2-7, reads DAGVTQSPTHLIKTRGQQVTLRCSPISGHKSVSWYQQVLGQGPQFIFQYYEKEERGRGNFPDRFSARQFPNYSSELNVNALLLGDSALYLCASSLALAGATYEQYFGPGTRLTVT.

This clone was picked up one time. The genes are TRBV2 and TRBJ1-3, with D maybe TRBD1 (5 bases). V dropped 7 bases and J dropped 2 bases, with 12 bases sitting between them. The CDR3 has 14 amino acids. The germline CDR1 and CDR2 sequences are SNHLY and FYNNEI. The CDR3 DNA reads TGTGCCAGCACTTTCGACAGAACTGGAAACACCATATATTTT. As protein: CASTFDRTGNTIYF.

The chain is built from TRBV2 and TRBJ1-2; a possible D gene is TRBD1 (5 bases). Trimming cost V 3 bases and J 0 bases, with 8 bases left between them. Germline CDR1 and CDR2: SNHLY and FYNNEI. The CDR3 runs to 14 residues. CDR3 in amino acids: CASSEQGSNYGYTF. The CDR3 DNA reads as TGTGCCAGCAGTGAGCAGGGTTCTAACTATGGCTACACCTTC.